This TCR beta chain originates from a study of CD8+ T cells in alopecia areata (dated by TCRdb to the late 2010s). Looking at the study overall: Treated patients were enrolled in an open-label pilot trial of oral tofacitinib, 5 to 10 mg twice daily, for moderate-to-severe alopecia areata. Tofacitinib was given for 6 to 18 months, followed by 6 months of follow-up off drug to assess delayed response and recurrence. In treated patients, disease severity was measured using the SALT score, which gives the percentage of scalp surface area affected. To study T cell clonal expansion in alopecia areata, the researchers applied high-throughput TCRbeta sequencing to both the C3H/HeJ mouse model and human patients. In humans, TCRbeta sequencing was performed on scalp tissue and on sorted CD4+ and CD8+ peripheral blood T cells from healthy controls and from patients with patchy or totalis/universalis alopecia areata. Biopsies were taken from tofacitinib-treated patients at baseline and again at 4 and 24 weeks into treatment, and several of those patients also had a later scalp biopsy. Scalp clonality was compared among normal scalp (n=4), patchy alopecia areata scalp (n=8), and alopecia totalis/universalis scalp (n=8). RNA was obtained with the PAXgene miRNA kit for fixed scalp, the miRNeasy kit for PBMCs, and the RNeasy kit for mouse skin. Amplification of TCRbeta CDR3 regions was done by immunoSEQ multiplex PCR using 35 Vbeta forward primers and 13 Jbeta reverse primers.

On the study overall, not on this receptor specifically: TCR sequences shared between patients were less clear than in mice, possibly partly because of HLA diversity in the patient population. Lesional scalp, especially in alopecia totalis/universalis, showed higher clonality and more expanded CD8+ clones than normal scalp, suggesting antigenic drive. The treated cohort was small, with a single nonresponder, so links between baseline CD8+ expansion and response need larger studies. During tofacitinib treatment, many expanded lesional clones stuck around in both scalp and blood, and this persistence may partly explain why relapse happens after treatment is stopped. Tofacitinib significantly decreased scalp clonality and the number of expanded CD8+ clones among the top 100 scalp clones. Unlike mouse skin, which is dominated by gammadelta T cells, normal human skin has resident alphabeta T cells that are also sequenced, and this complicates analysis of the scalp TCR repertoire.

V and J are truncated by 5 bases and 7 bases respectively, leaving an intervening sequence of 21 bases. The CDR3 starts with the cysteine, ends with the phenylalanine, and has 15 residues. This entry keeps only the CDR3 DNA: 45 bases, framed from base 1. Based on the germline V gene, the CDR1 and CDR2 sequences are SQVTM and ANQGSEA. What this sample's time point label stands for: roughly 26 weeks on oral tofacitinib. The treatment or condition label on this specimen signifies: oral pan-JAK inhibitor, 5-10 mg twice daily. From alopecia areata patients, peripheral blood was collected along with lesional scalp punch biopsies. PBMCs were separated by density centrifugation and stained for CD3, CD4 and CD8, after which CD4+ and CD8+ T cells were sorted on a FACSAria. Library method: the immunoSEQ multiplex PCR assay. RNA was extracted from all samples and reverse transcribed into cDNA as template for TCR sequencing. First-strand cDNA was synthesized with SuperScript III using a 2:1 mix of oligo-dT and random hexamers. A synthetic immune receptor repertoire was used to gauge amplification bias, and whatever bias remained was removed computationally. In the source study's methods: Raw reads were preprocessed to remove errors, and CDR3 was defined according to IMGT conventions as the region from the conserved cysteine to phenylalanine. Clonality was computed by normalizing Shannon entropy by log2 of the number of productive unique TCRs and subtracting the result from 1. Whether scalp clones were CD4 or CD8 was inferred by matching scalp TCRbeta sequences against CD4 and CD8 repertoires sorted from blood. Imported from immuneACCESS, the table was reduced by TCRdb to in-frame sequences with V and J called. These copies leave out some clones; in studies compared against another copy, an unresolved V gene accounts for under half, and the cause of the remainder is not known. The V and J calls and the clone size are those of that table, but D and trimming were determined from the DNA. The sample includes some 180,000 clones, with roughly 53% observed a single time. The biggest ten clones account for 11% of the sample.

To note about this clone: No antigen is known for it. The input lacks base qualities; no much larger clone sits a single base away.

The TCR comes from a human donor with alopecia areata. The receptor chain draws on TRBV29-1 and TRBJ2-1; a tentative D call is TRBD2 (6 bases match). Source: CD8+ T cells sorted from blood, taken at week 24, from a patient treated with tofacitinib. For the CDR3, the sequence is CSVRDGGGIVNEQFF. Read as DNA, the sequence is TGCAGCGTTAGGGATGGGGGAGGTATTGTAAATGAGCAGTTCTTC.